The rows below give T cell receptor beta chains drawn from one sample of a study of T cells after yellow fever vaccination. TCRdb independently ran MiXCR on the 5' RACE reads; one entry per CDR3 protein. The repertoire holds some 350,000 distinct CDR3 sequences, under 5% seen once, with approximately 24% in the top ten. The sample here was PBMCs, taken 5 days after the yellow fever booster vaccination. Receptors were obtained from a man aged 18 to 35 who received the YFV17D yellow fever vaccine. CDR3s include the opening cysteine and the closing phenylalanine or tryptophan. Each record gives: V gene, D gene, J gene, clone size, CDR3 protein, CDR3 DNA. The D gene is left open where the match is weak. Expanded clones are given a class, and other clones once, few, many or no size at all.

v_gene: TRBV4-3; d_gene: .; j_gene: TRBJ1-5; abundance: .; CDR3aa: CASSQDLRNQPQHF; CDR3nt: TGCGCCAGCAGCCAAGATCTGCGCAATCAGCCCCAGCATTTT
v_gene: TRBV25-1; d_gene: .; j_gene: TRBJ1-4; abundance: few; CDR3aa: CASSDWQGGEGEKLFF; CDR3nt: TGTGCCAGCAGTGATTGGCAGGGTGGAGAGGGGGAAAAACTGTTTTTT
v_gene: TRBV7-2; d_gene: .; j_gene: TRBJ1-5; abundance: few; CDR3aa: CASSFNARQPQHF; CDR3nt: TGTGCCAGCAGCTTCAATGCACGGCAGCCCCAGCATTTT
v_gene: TRBV7-2; d_gene: TRBD1; j_gene: TRBJ1-2; abundance: many; CDR3aa: CASSLVRTGGSYTF; CDR3nt: TGTGCCAGCAGCTTAGTGCGGACAGGGGGTAGCTACACCTTC
v_gene: TRBV7-2; d_gene: .; j_gene: TRBJ2-3; abundance: few; CDR3aa: CASSLVLQSTDTQYF; CDR3nt: TGTGCCAGCAGCTTAGTCTTACAGAGCACAGATACGCAGTATTTT
v_gene: TRBV2; d_gene: TRBD2; j_gene: TRBJ2-1; abundance: few; CDR3aa: CASSEGSGDEQFF; CDR3nt: TGTGCCAGCAGTGAAGGTAGCGGGGATGAGCAGTTCTTC
v_gene: TRBV7-2; d_gene: TRBD1; j_gene: TRBJ2-1; abundance: few; CDR3aa: CASSARDRNNEQFF; CDR3nt: TGTGCCAGCAGCGCCCGGGACAGAAACAATGAGCAGTTCTTC
v_gene: TRBV5-1; d_gene: TRBD1; j_gene: TRBJ2-5; abundance: few; CDR3aa: CASSLVIMTGQETQYF; CDR3nt: TGCGCCAGCAGCTTGGTAATCATGACAGGGCAAGAGACCCAGTACTTC
v_gene: TRBV2; d_gene: .; j_gene: TRBJ2-5; abundance: .; CDR3aa: CASSVYLLETQYF; CDR3nt: TGTGCCAGCAGTGTATACCTGTTGGAGACCCAGTACTTC
v_gene: TRBV12-3/TRBV12-4; d_gene: .; j_gene: TRBJ1-2; abundance: .; CDR3aa: CASSYTGAYAGGYTF; CDR3nt: TGTGCCAGCAGTTACACCGGGGCCTACGCGGGTGGCTACACCTTC
v_gene: TRBV6-5; d_gene: .; j_gene: TRBJ2-3; abundance: .; CDR3aa: CASSLRAGNQDTQYF; CDR3nt: TGTGCCAGCAGTTTGAGGGCGGGCAATCAGGATACGCAGTATTTT
v_gene: TRBV6-6; d_gene: .; j_gene: TRBJ1-2; abundance: .; CDR3aa: CASSWSSPNYGYTF; CDR3nt: TGTGCCAGCAGTTGGTCGAGTCCGAACTATGGCTACACCTTC
v_gene: TRBV5-4; d_gene: .; j_gene: TRBJ1-2; abundance: once; CDR3aa: CASSLEVGRGYVGYTF; CDR3nt: TGTGCCAGCAGCTTGGAGGTGGGAAGGGGATATGTTGGCTACACCTTC
v_gene: TRBV29-1; d_gene: .; j_gene: TRBJ2-7; abundance: few; CDR3aa: CSVEATDSYEQYF; CDR3nt: TGCAGCGTTGAAGCGACGGATTCCTACGAGCAGTACTTC
v_gene: TRBV2; d_gene: TRBD2; j_gene: TRBJ2-3; abundance: .; CDR3aa: CASRPTSGGSTDTQYF; CDR3nt: TGTGCCAGCAGACCGACTAGCGGGGGTAGCACAGATACGCAGTATTTT
v_gene: TRBV20-1; d_gene: .; j_gene: TRBJ1-6; abundance: .; CDR3aa: CSASRWGALHF; CDR3nt: TGCAGTGCTAGCCGCTGGGGGGCCCTCCACTTT
v_gene: TRBV7-6; d_gene: .; j_gene: TRBJ2-3; abundance: few; CDR3aa: CASSLARGGAGTDTQYF; CDR3nt: TGTGCCAGCAGCTTAGCGCGTGGAGGGGCTGGCACAGATACGCAGTATTTT
v_gene: TRBV9; d_gene: .; j_gene: TRBJ2-1; abundance: many; CDR3aa: CASSVVQGGNEQFF; CDR3nt: TGTGCCAGCAGCGTAGTACAGGGCGGGAATGAGCAGTTCTTC
v_gene: TRBV7-6; d_gene: TRBD2; j_gene: TRBJ2-2; abundance: few; CDR3aa: CASRGLAGTNTGELFF; CDR3nt: TGTGCCAGCAGAGGACTAGCGGGGACGAACACCGGGGAGCTGTTTTTT
v_gene: TRBV12-3/TRBV12-4; d_gene: TRBD2; j_gene: TRBJ2-5; abundance: .; CDR3aa: CASSFSSGKQETQYF; CDR3nt: TGTGCCAGCAGTTTTTCTAGCGGGAAACAAGAGACCCAGTACTTC
v_gene: TRBV2; d_gene: .; j_gene: TRBJ1-5; abundance: many; CDR3aa: CASSDIGGDQPQHF; CDR3nt: TGTGCCAGCAGTGACATAGGAGGAGATCAGCCCCAGCATTTT
v_gene: TRBV5-1; d_gene: .; j_gene: TRBJ2-2; abundance: few; CDR3aa: CASSLVEFPGELFF; CDR3nt: TGCGCCAGCAGCTTGGTAGAATTCCCCGGGGAGCTGTTTTTT
v_gene: TRBV29-1; d_gene: .; j_gene: TRBJ2-1; abundance: many; CDR3aa: CSVEAIGGGAVYNEQFF; CDR3nt: TGCAGCGTTGAAGCGATCGGTGGCGGGGCGGTCTACAATGAGCAGTTCTTC
v_gene: TRBV19; d_gene: .; j_gene: TRBJ1-3; abundance: .; CDR3aa: CASRRDGGNTIYF; CDR3nt: TGTGCCAGTAGACGGGACGGCGGAAACACCATATATTTT